Each of the 31 T cell receptor beta chains below was sequenced from the same sample in a study of T cells in Graves' hyperthyroidism and ophthalmopathy. The source material, RNA transcripts, was used to amplify TCR beta CDR3 regions. HTBI primers drove first-round RT-PCR of the TCR CDR3. TCRdb redid the calling of the multiplex PCR reads with MiXCR, one entry per CDR3 protein. This table holds fewer than 750,000 distinct CDR3 sequences, about 15% found once. The sequenced sample consisted of blood. The source is a woman between 40 and 50 years old with Graves' ophthalmopathy.

In this sample, this clonotype turned up a few times. The chain couples TRBV5-1 to TRBJ1-6; D is ambiguous. V lost 0 bases to trimming and J lost 5 bases, with 6 bases between them. This CDR3 region has 14 residues. CDR1 is SGHRS and CDR2 is YFSETQ in the germline V gene. CDR3 nucleotide sequence: TGCGCCAGCAGCTTGGTATCAGATAATTCACCCCTCCACTTT. Residues: CASSLVSDNSPLHF.

This clonotype was recorded at least ten times. The CDR3 region is CASSESQRNTGELFF. The CDR3 DNA follows: TGTGCCAGCAGTGAAAGTCAGCGAAACACCGGGGAGCTGTTTTTT. This chain links TRBV25-1 with TRBJ2-2; no clear D gene. The CDR3 runs to 15 residues. Germline-derived CDR1 and CDR2 are MGHDK and SYGVNS. Trimming took 2 bases from V and 2 from J, leaving 9 bases between them. Combining the CDR3 with reference TRBV25-1 and TRBJ2-2 gives the whole variable domain EADIYQTPRYLVIGTGKKITLECSQTMGHDKMYWYQQDPGMELHLIHYSYGVNSTEKGDLSSESTVSRIRTEHFPLTLESARPSHTSQYLCASSESQRNTGELFFGEGSRLTVL.

This clonotype showed up many times. The chain couples TRBV12-3 or TRBV12-4 to TRBJ1-5; no firm D call. V was trimmed by 8 bases and J by 2 bases, leaving 13 bases between them. The CDR3 contains 14 residues. This CDR3 reads CASRIGVGNQPQHF. For the CDR3, the DNA is TGTGCCAGCCGTATTGGGGTAGGCAATCAGCCCCAGCATTTT.

This chain connects TRBV11-2 to TRBJ1-5, with TRBD1 identical over 10 bases. Germline CDR1 is SGHAT and CDR2 is FQNNGV. V lost 5 bases to trimming and J lost 5 bases; unmatched junction nucleotides: 9. The CDR3 loop spans 16 amino acids. CDR3 region: CASSPRDRGWDQPQHF. The CDR3 DNA reads as TGTGCCAGCAGCCCTCGGGACAGGGGATGGGATCAGCCCCAGCATTTT.

In this sample, this clonotype turned up many times. A much larger clone is a single base away; this may be a read error. V gene TRBV28 combines with J gene TRBJ1-2; no clear D gene. The germline V and J ends were trimmed by 5 bases and 6 bases, with 16 bases remaining between them. This CDR3 contains 14 residues. Germline loops: CDR1 MDHEN, CDR2 SYDVKM. The CDR3 nucleotides read TGTGCCAGCAGTCTTCAACCGACACCTCATGGCTACACCTTC. Protein: CASSLQPTPHGYTF.

To note about this clonotype: A read error may explain this, as a much larger clone is one base away. J is TRBJ1-1 and V is TRBV6-1; 7 nucleotides align to TRBD1. V lost 6 bases, J lost 10 bases, and 14 bases stayed unmatched. CDR3 length: 14 amino acids. Germline V gene sequence: CDR1 MNHNS, CDR2 SASEGT. Here the CDR3 DNA reads TGTGCCAGCAGCCTAGGGGGCGTATCGGCTGGAGCTTTCTTT. Protein sequence: CASSLGGVSAGAFF.

This clonotype was picked up many times. This chain links TRBV20-1 with TRBJ1-1, with 9 bases that match TRBD1. There are 13 residues in the CDR3. CDR1 DFQATT and CDR2 SNEGSKA come from the germline V gene (reference sequence). J gave up 3 bases and V 1 base, and 0 bases lay outside the gene matches. CDR3 nucleotides: TGCAGTGCTAGAGGACAGGGGGACACTGAAGCTTTCTTT. Protein sequence: CSARGQGDTEAFF.

This clonotype was seen ten or more times. The chain couples TRBV28 to TRBJ1-3; 9 bases are shared with TRBD1. The V gene end was trimmed by 6 bases and the J gene end by 4 bases; junction bases not matched to a gene: 4. The CDR3 has 14 amino acids. Germline V CDR1 and CDR2: MDHEN, SYDVKM. The CDR3 DNA reads TGTGCCAGCAGACAGGGGGCCCCCGGAAACACCATATATTTT. Encoded protein: CASRQGAPGNTIYF.

The chain is built from TRBV5-1 and TRBJ2-7, with 7 bases that match TRBD2. The CDR3 contains 14 residues. Germline-derived CDR1 and CDR2 are SGHRS and YFSETQ. Unmatched junction bases numbered 7, after V lost 4 bases and J lost 3 bases. CDR3: CASSQTGEGYEQYF. Written as DNA, the CDR3 is TGCGCCAGCAGCCAAACCGGGGAGGGCTACGAGCAGTACTTC.

The sample holds many counts of this clonotype. V is TRBV24-1 and J is TRBJ2-2, with TRBD1 matching 7 bases. CDR3 length: 15 residues. The germline gives CDR1 KGHDR, CDR2 SFDVKD. The junction had 9 bases not matched to a gene; V was cut back by 7 bases and J by 5 bases. The CDR3 loop reads CATRPGQSMTGELFF. CDR3 DNA sequence: TGTGCCACCAGGCCGGGACAGTCGATGACCGGGGAGCTGTTTTTT.

This clonotype was counted at least ten times. V gene TRBV7-8 combines with J gene TRBJ1-1, with 8 bases identical to TRBD1. Germline assignment: CDR1 SGHVS and CDR2 FQNEAQ. V gave up 2 bases and J gave up 9 bases; unmatched junction bases: 8. The CDR3 runs 14 residues. CDR3 sequence reads: CASSLSGTGDKAFF. In nucleotides, the CDR3 is TGTGCCAGCAGCTTATCCGGGACAGGAGACAAAGCTTTCTTT.

This clonotype came up many times. The rearrangement links TRBV14 to TRBJ2-7; tentatively, D is TRBD2 (6 bases). The CDR3 consists of 13 residues. Between the trimmed V and J ends, which lost 5 bases and 4 bases, there was a span of 12 bases. Germline lookup yields CDR1 SGHDN and CDR2 FVKESK. The CDR3, as DNA: TGTGCCAGCAGCTACCTCGGGGGTTACGAGCAGTACTTC. Protein: CASSYLGGYEQYF.

CDR3 nucleotide sequence: TGTGCCAGCAGTTTACAGGGGGCTCGCGGCTACACCTTC. Encoded protein: CASSLQGARGYTF. The chain joins TRBV6-2 or TRBV6-3 to TRBJ1-2, with 9 bases matching TRBD1. The CDR3 totals 13 residues. V shed 4 bases and J 8 bases; nucleotides not matched to a gene: 5. From germline, CDR1 is MNHEY and CDR2 SVGEGT.

The J gene is TRBJ2-7, the V gene TRBV3-1; TRBD1 is a possible D gene (6 bases). Trimming shortened V by 3 bases and J by 7 bases, and 7 bases separated the two germline ends. Germline-derived CDR1 and CDR2 are LGHDT and YNNKEL (reference sequence). The CDR3 consists of 11 residues. CDR3 loop: CASSQGAEQYF. CDR3 nucleotide sequence: TGTGCCAGCAGCCAGGGGGCGGAGCAGTACTTC.

This clonotype came up many times. The V gene is TRBV20-1, the J gene TRBJ1-1; D is unclear. Germline V CDR1 and CDR2: DFQATT, SNEGSKA (reference sequence). V gave up 0 bases and J gave up 0 bases, with 8 bases separating them. This CDR3 is 14 amino acids long. The CDR3 region is CSARDRAVNTEAFF. Written as DNA, the CDR3 is TGCAGTGCTAGAGATCGGGCGGTGAACACTGAAGCTTTCTTT.

This clonotype has ten or more counts. The chain recombines TRBV12-5 with TRBJ1-5, with 9 bases aligning to TRBD1. This CDR3 comprises 15 residues. V shed 4 bases, J shed 7 bases, and the junction held 8 bases outside the gene matches. Germline assignment: CDR1 LGHNT and CDR2 FRNRAP. CDR3 protein: CASGWGTGSLQPQHF. The CDR3 DNA follows: TGTGCTAGTGGTTGGGGGACAGGGAGTTTACAGCCCCAGCATTTT.

In this sample, this clonotype turned up many times. V gene TRBV6-1 combines with J gene TRBJ1-5; 7 nucleotides match TRBD1. The CDR3 loop spans 14 amino acids. The V gene end was trimmed by 6 bases and the J gene end by 6 bases; junction bases not matched to a gene: 8. Germline values: CDR1 MNHNS, CDR2 SASEGT. The CDR3 region is CASSELTGVQPQHF. Written as DNA, the CDR3 is TGTGCCAGCAGCGAACTTACAGGGGTTCAGCCCCAGCATTTT.

This clonotype was counted at least ten times. The CDR3 sequence: CSALPRWGERHQETQYF. As DNA, the CDR3 is TGCAGTGCTCTACCTCGCTGGGGCGAAAGACACCAAGAGACCCAGTACTTC. V gene TRBV20-1 combines with J gene TRBJ2-5; tentatively, D is TRBD1 (5 bases). Germline CDR1 is DFQATT and CDR2 is SNEGSKA (reference sequence). V dropped 5 bases and J dropped 0 bases, with 22 bases sitting between them. The CDR3 has 17 amino acids.

This clonotype was counted ten times or more. The chain employs TRBV2 and TRBJ2-5; D could derive from TRBD1 or TRBD2 (5 bases each). CDR3 length: 15 amino acids. The germline CDR1 and CDR2 sequences are SNHLY and FYNNEI. Between the trimmed V and J ends, which lost 9 bases and 1 base, there was a span of 18 bases. CDR3 in DNA: TGTGCCAGTTTAAGGAGCTCGGGGACCCAAGAGACCCAGTACTTC. Its translation: CASLRSSGTQETQYF.

This chain links TRBV12-3 or TRBV12-4 with TRBJ1-2; D gene ambiguous. Trimming cost V 7 bases and J 5 bases, with 11 bases left between them. This CDR3 has 12 residues. CDR3 in amino acids: CASTNSAYGYTF. CDR3 DNA sequence: TGTGCCAGCACGAACTCAGCATATGGCTACACCTTC.

This clonotype appeared many times. The chain is built from TRBV29-1 and TRBJ2-2; 10 nucleotides align to TRBD2. CDR3 length: 13 residues. With 6 bases clipped from V and 7 bases from J, the junction kept 5 bases outside the gene matches. In germline, CDR1 is SQVTM, CDR2 ANQGSEA. The CDR3 spells CSVGTSVHGELFF. In nucleotides, the CDR3 is TGCAGCGTGGGGACTAGCGTGCACGGGGAGCTGTTTTTT.

The table lists this clonotype with many counts. This sequence joins TRBV4-2 and TRBJ2-7; 13 positions agree with TRBD2. Germline lookup yields CDR1 LGHNA and CDR2 YNFKEQ. Trimming cost V 2 bases and J 5 bases; bases outside gene matches: 9. CDR3 length equals 17 residues. In nucleotides, the CDR3 is TGTGCCAGCAGCCAATTAACCGGACTAGCGGGAGACCACGAGCAGTACTTC. It translates to CASSQLTGLAGDHEQYF.

The sample holds many counts of this clonotype. The rearrangement joins TRBV29-1 to TRBJ2-5; a possible D gene is TRBD2 (5 bases). The CDR3 sequence is 13 residues long. V lost 5 bases and J lost 0, with 10 bases in between. Germline V lookup: CDR1 SQVTM, CDR2 ANQGSEA. This CDR3 is CSVSSGNQETQYF. The CDR3 coding sequence is TGCAGCGTTTCTTCCGGGAACCAAGAGACCCAGTACTTC.

This clonotype has ten or more counts. The rearrangement links TRBV7-9 to TRBJ1-1, with D possibly being TRBD1 (5 bases). From germline, CDR1 is SEHNR and CDR2 FQNEAQ (reference sequence). The V gene lost 0 bases and the J gene lost 2 bases, with 13 bases spanning the gap. There are 16 residues in the CDR3. The CDR3 DNA reads as TGTGCCAGCAGCTTAGCCGCAGGGTTTGATAACACTGAAGCTTTCTTT. Translated, it gives CASSLAAGFDNTEAFF.

This clonotype was counted ten times or more. The chain couples TRBV18 to TRBJ2-7, with 7 nucleotides matching TRBD1. This CDR3 is built from 14 residues. Germline CDR1 is KGHSH and CDR2 is LQKENI. V dropped 3 bases and J dropped 3; count of bases not matched to a gene: 5. The CDR3 spells CASSPGTADYEQYF. CDR3 DNA sequence: TGTGCCAGCTCACCCGGGACAGCCGACTACGAGCAGTACTTC.

At least ten counts were recorded for this clonotype. The chain uses TRBV30 and TRBJ1-5; D possibly corresponds to TRBD1 (5 bases). This CDR3 region has 13 residues. The V gene's germline CDR1 is GTSNPN and CDR2 SVGIG (reference sequence). Trimming cost V 1 base and J 1 base, with 5 bases left between them. In nucleotides, the CDR3 is TGTGCCTGGAGTGGGACAAGCAATCAGCCCCAGCATTTT. Its protein product is CAWSGTSNQPQHF.

This chain uses TRBV10-3 with TRBJ2-5, with 8 bases matching TRBD2. From germline, CDR1 is ENHRY and CDR2 SYGVKD. The CDR3 covers 18 residues. The V gene end was trimmed by 6 bases and the J gene end by 1 base; junction bases not matched to a gene: 16. The CDR3 DNA sequence: TGTGCCATCAGGGGCGACCAGACTAGCGACGGACCCCAAGAGACCCAGTACTTC. Translation gives CAIRGDQTSDGPQETQYF.

At least ten counts were recorded for this clonotype. Here the CDR3 DNA reads TGCGCCAGCAGCTTGGTCGGTAGCGGGAGAGGAACCGGGGAGCTGTTTTTT. This sequence encodes CASSLVGSGRGTGELFF. V is TRBV5-1 and J is TRBJ2-2; 9 bases match TRBD2. The junction had 8 bases not matched to a gene; V was cut back by 0 bases and J by 5 bases. CDR1 SGHRS and CDR2 YFSETQ come from the germline V gene. This CDR3 is built from 17 residues.

This chain connects TRBV7-9 to TRBJ2-2; possibly TRBD1 for D (6 bases). Germline V gene data show CDR1 as SEHNR and CDR2 as FQNEAQ (reference sequence). This CDR3 has 15 amino acids. V lost 3 bases to trimming and J lost 6 bases, with 14 bases between them. In DNA, the CDR3 is TGTGCCAGCAGCTTTGGGGGTACAGGGTCCGGGGAGCTGTTTTTT. This translates into CASSFGGTGSGELFF.

In this sample, this clonotype turned up many times. The chain links TRBV29-1 to TRBJ1-2; D call uncertain. Trimming pared 1 base from V and 7 bases from J, leaving 4 bases between. Looked up from germline, CDR1 is SQVTM and CDR2 is ANQGSEA. The length of the CDR3 is 10 residues. The CDR3 loop is CSVEVGGYTF. The CDR3 nucleotides read TGCAGCGTTGAAGTAGGTGGCTACACCTTC.

This clonotype was seen ten or more times. The rearrangement links TRBV5-1 to TRBJ2-5; 11 positions agree with TRBD2. The germline gives CDR1 SGHRS, CDR2 YFSETQ. The CDR3 is 15 residues long. Trimming cost V 4 bases and J 1 base; bases outside gene matches: 3. The CDR3 sequence is CASSQGTSGQETQYF. DNA of the CDR3: TGCGCCAGCAGCCAGGGGACTAGCGGCCAAGAGACCCAGTACTTC.